One and the same sample provided the 7 T cell receptor beta chains below, sequenced in a study of a mutant IDH1 vaccine in newly diagnosed glioma. As for time point: baseline, week 1 (first vaccination visit). Treatment denoted: pre-vaccination baseline after standard-of-care therapy. Using immunoSEQ multiplex PCR, the repertoire was profiled, and TCRdb retains in-frame clones only, with some absent. The sample contains under 90,000 clones, 79% of which appear only once. Material: PBMCs, obtained from a glioma patient treated with radiotherapy, temozolomide or both. The receptors were sampled from a man aged 45-65 years with glioma.

The chain carries TRBV27 and TRBJ1-2, with 7 bases aligning to TRBD1. The CDR3 spans 14 residues. The V and J ends lost 5 bases and 5 bases, in that order; junction bases with no gene match: 8. CDR1 is MNHEY, CDR2 SMNVEV, per germline (reference sequence). CDR3 region: CASSPDRVRYGYTF. Written as DNA, the CDR3 is TGTGCCAGCAGTCCAGACAGGGTTCGGTATGGCTACACCTTC.

The chain is built from TRBV6-6 and TRBJ1-3; D not resolved. CDR3 length: 11 residues. The germline gives CDR1 MNHNY, CDR2 SVGAGI (reference sequence). The germline V and J ends were trimmed by 8 bases and 7 bases, with 9 bases remaining between them. The DNA for the CDR3 is TGTGCCAGCCTCCTGGGTAACACCATATATTTT. It specifies CASLLGNTIYF.

This clone was detected a few times. V and J are TRBV27 and TRBJ2-4; 8 bases are a match to TRBD1. The CDR3 runs 16 residues. Unmatched junction bases numbered 6, after V lost 5 bases and J lost 0 bases. Germline V gives CDR1 MNHEY, CDR2 SMNVEV (reference sequence). The CDR3 DNA follows: TGTGCCAGCAGTCCCAGACAGGGGTTAGCCAAAAACATTCAGTACTTC. Amino acids: CASSPRQGLAKNIQYF.

V and J are TRBV30 and TRBJ2-5, with 11 positions matching TRBD2. The V segment lost 3 bases and the J segment 5 bases; nucleotides outside the gene matches: 11. The CDR3 spans 16 residues. Germline-derived CDR1 and CDR2 are GTSNPN and SVGIG (reference sequence). The CDR3 loop is CAWSALTSGGGETQYF. CDR3 sequence (DNA): TGTGCCTGGAGCGCCCTTACTAGCGGGGGAGGGGAGACCCAGTACTTC.

V and J are TRBV2 and TRBJ1-2; D is undetermined. Trimming stripped 4 bases from V and 4 bases from J, with 10 bases between. The CDR3 spans 13 residues. Germline values: CDR1 SNHLY, CDR2 FYNNEI. The CDR3, as DNA: TGTGCCAGCAGTGGAGACACGACCTATGGCTACACCTTC. Translation gives CASSGDTTYGYTF.

V usage is TRBV7-2 and J usage is TRBJ1-1, with D hard to call. V lost 1 base and J lost 1, with 4 bases in between. The CDR3 is made up of 13 amino acids. Germline V lookup: CDR1 SGHTA, CDR2 FQGNSA. Here the CDR3 DNA reads TGTGCCAGCAGCTTAGTCGGGAACACTGAAGCTTTCTTT. Translated, it gives CASSLVGNTEAFF.

The J gene is TRBJ2-7, the V gene TRBV5-1, with 7 bases lining up with TRBD1. V lost 0 bases to trimming and J lost 3 bases; unmatched junction nucleotides: 3. Germline CDR1 is SGHRS and CDR2 is YFSETQ. The CDR3 is made up of 14 amino acids. In DNA form, the CDR3 reads TGCGCCAGCAGCTTGGGACAGGGATTCTACGAGCAGTACTTC. It codes for CASSLGQGFYEQYF. Based on the CDR3 plus reference TRBV5-1 and TRBJ2-7, the full variable domain is KAGVTQTPRYLIKTRGQQVTLSCSPISGHRSVSWYQQTPGQGLQFLFEYFSETQRNKGNFPGRFSGRQFSNSRSEMNVSTLELGDSALYLCASSLGQGFYEQYFGPGTRLTVT.